Detailed here is one T cell receptor (beta chain). Per the original data handling: Reference gene primers were amplified, and this amplification served to estimate nucleated cell counts. Clones were read by immunoSEQ multiplex PCR, and TCRdb kept only the in-frame ones, dropping some. V and J calls plus clone size are reproduced from that table; the DNA served to infer D and trimming. The repertoire has roughly 160,000 clones, roughly 82% of them found once; the top ten carry 11%. The data originate from a study of blood T cell repertoires in COVID-19. The germline gives CDR1 SGHDN, CDR2 FVKESK. The CDR3 runs to 12 residues. V lost 1 base and J 3 bases, leaving 3 bases between the germline ends. Participants spanned ages about 18 to 90 years and resided in 24 US areas.

The chain uses TRBV14 and TRBJ1-2; D call uncertain. The sample comprised PBMCs or T cells enriched from blood (not recorded which). This sequence was found in a man over 45 who had recovered from COVID-19. CDR3 protein: CASSQADYGYTF. CDR3 DNA: TGTGCCAGCAGCCAAGCGGACTATGGCTACACCTTC.